These 10 T cell receptor beta chains came from one sample sequenced in a study of Graves' ophthalmopathy and Graves' hyperthyroidism. RNA transcripts were the source from which TCR beta CDR3 regions were amplified. Second-round multiplex PCR followed a first-round RT-PCR using HTBI primers. TCRdb called the multiplex PCR reads again in MiXCR, with one record for every CDR3 protein. The profile shows about 48,000 distinct CDR3 sequences, around 50% of them singletons. The sample taken for sequencing was peripheral blood. These receptors all stem from an adult man with Graves' ophthalmopathy.

As for this clonotype: This may be a read error: a much more frequent sequence differs by one nucleotide. V gene TRBV19 combines with J gene TRBJ1-1; D is unresolved. CDR1 and CDR2 from the germline V gene are LNHDA and SQIVND (reference sequence). The CDR3 covers 11 residues. CDR3 residues: CASGRALEALF. DNA of the CDR3: TGTGCCAGTGGTCGGGCTCTGGAAGCTCTCTTT.

This clonotype was observed at least ten times. This rearrangement joins TRBV5-6 to TRBJ1-5, with 7 bases fitting TRBD1. There are 16 residues in the CDR3. V lost 3 bases to trimming and J lost 0 bases; unmatched junction nucleotides: 6. Germline values: CDR1 SGHDT, CDR2 YYEEEE. CDR3 amino acids: CASSSRDRYSNQPQHF. The DNA for the CDR3 is TGTGCCAGCAGCTCCCGGGACAGATATAGCAATCAGCCCCAGCATTTT.

This clonotype was observed a handful of times. This may come from a read error, since a much larger clone is one base off. As the CDR3 is not closed by the conserved phenylalanine or tryptophan, this likely results from a read error. The rearrangement uses TRBV11-3 and TRBJ2-1, with 9 nucleotides matching TRBD1. CDR3 length: 14 amino acids. J gave up 8 bases and V 3 bases, and 5 bases lay outside the gene matches. Germline CDR1 and CDR2: SGHNT and YENEEA. As DNA, the CDR3 is TGTGCCAGCAGCTTGGGACAGGGTATGGATGAGCAGTTCTCC. Translating gives CASSLGQGMDEQFS.

This clonotype was detected only a few times. The rearrangement uses TRBV13 and TRBJ2-5; 14 bases map to TRBD2. The CDR3 extends over 19 amino acids. Germline loops: CDR1 PRHDT, CDR2 FYEKMQ (reference sequence). V lost 5 bases to trimming and J lost 2 bases; unmatched junction nucleotides: 13. Here the CDR3 reads CASSQAGGTSGSVQETQYF. DNA for the CDR3: TGTGCCAGCAGCCAGGCGGGGGGGACTAGCGGGAGTGTACAAGAGACCCAGTACTTC.

The V gene is TRBV5-1, the J gene TRBJ2-7; TRBD1 or TRBD2 may be the D gene (6 bases each). Germline V gene sequence: CDR1 SGHRS, CDR2 YFSETQ. CDR3 length: 14 residues. Trimming shortened V by 0 bases and J by 5 bases, and 12 bases separated the two germline ends. The CDR3 loop is CASSLVPGADEQYF. CDR3 in DNA: TGCGCCAGCAGCTTGGTACCGGGGGCCGACGAGCAGTACTTC.

V gene TRBV7-9 combines with J gene TRBJ1-1, with D perhaps matching TRBD1 (5 bases). The germline gives CDR1 SEHNR, CDR2 FQNEAQ (reference sequence). The V and J ends lost 5 bases and 6 bases respectively, with 10 bases between them. The CDR3 totals 12 residues. In DNA, the CDR3 is TGTGCCAGCAGCCCTGACAGTGCTGAAGCTTTCTTT. It translates to CASSPDSAEAFF.

V usage is TRBV15 and J usage is TRBJ2-7, with TRBD1 identical over 8 bases. Unmatched junction bases numbered 3, after V lost 2 bases and J lost 6 bases. The CDR3 runs 13 residues. Germline V gives CDR1 LNHNV, CDR2 YYDKDF (reference sequence). CDR3 sequence (DNA): TGTGCCACCAGCAGAAGGACAGGGTTCGAGCAGTACTTC. As protein: CATSRRTGFEQYF.

The chain uses TRBV4-2 and TRBJ2-7, with a weak D call TRBD2 (5 bases). CDR1 and CDR2 from the germline V gene are LGHNA and YNFKEQ. The CDR3 is made up of 16 amino acids. The V and J ends lost 1 base and 3 bases respectively, with 16 bases between them. DNA of the CDR3: TGTGCCAGCAGCCAAGTCGGCGGTGCGGGCCGCTACGAGCAGTACTTC. Protein sequence: CASSQVGGAGRYEQYF.

The rearrangement links TRBV9 to TRBJ2-3; TRBD2 agrees at 9 bases. V lost 2 bases and J lost 3; bases outside the gene matches: 4. Looked up from germline, CDR1 is SGDLS and CDR2 is YYNGEE. The length of the CDR3 is 15 residues. This CDR3 reads CASSVSGRITDTQYF. CDR3 DNA: TGTGCCAGCAGCGTTAGCGGGAGAATAACAGATACGCAGTATTTT. Drawing the rest from reference TRBV9 and TRBJ2-3, the complete variable domain is DSGVTQTPKHLITATGQRVTLRCSPRSGDLSVYWYQQSLDQGLQFLIQYYNGEERAKGNILERFSAQQFPDLHSELNLSSLELGDSALYFCASSVSGRITDTQYFGPGTRLTVL.

For the CDR3, the DNA is TGTGCCAGCAGCTTCAGGGCAGGCACAGATACGCAGTATTTT. Protein: CASSFRAGTDTQYF. The rearrangement uses TRBV7-2 and TRBJ2-3; D perhaps matches TRBD1 (5 bases). CDR3 size: 14 residues. The V and J ends lost 3 bases and 1 base respectively, with 8 bases between them. Germline V gene sequence: CDR1 SGHTA, CDR2 FQGNSA.